These T cell receptor beta chains were read from a single sample in a study of metastatic and nonmetastatic thyroid tumors. TCRdb reassembled clones from the PCR reads with MiXCR. The sample contains about 13,000 clones, 23% of which appear only once. The specimen was blood. These receptors all come from a female donor with papillary thyroid cancer or a benign thyroid nodule (not recorded which). Some clones in this sample may be carry-over from other donors' samples. CDR3s include the opening cysteine and the closing phenylalanine or tryptophan. D genes are given only for firm matches.

>TRBV27|.
CASSSGTLSGTGELFF
>TRBV6-1|.
CASSFGLGRVNQPQHF
>TRBV6-6|TRBD1
CASSYRRTGTYGYTF
>TRBV4-2|.
CASSQRPTRPTEAFF
>TRBV4-2|.
CASRQGHLDWGNQPQHF
>TRBV4-2|.
CASSQEAGQKPQHF
>TRBV6-4|.
CASSDTESGANVLTF
>TRBV9|TRBD2
CASSVASGSGFGELFF
>TRBV13|.
CASSLRGPTGGYTF
>TRBV3-1|.
CASSQDRPSQRYTQYF
>TRBV19|.
CASSIATDYEQYF
>TRBV12-3/TRBV12-4|.
CASSDARGYGYTF
>TRBV20-1|.
CSARGPQADRLTYEQYF
>TRBV6-1|TRBD1
CASTPSFGTGPDTQYF
>TRBV4-1|.
CASSQDGGGGTDTQYF
>TRBV6-1|.
CASTLGAGGSGANVLTF
>TRBV4-1|.
CASSQESTETYNEQFF